These 18 T cell receptor beta chains came from one sample sequenced in a study of T cells in Graves' hyperthyroidism and ophthalmopathy. TCR beta CDR3 region amplification was performed from RNA transcripts. During a first-round RT-PCR of the TCR CDR3, the HTBI primer set was used. TCRdb fed the multiplex PCR reads into MiXCR, producing one record per CDR3 protein. The sample consists of about 340,000 distinct CDR3 sequences, 15% to 20% of them appearing once. The material sequenced was blood. Receptors were obtained from a woman in her forties or fifties with Graves' hyperthyroidism.

The chain carries TRBV20-1 and TRBJ1-6; D not certain. The CDR3 has 13 residues. Germline values: CDR1 DFQATT, CDR2 SNEGSKA (reference sequence). V lost 1 base and J lost 8, with 9 bases in between. CDR3 DNA sequence: TGCAGTGCTAGAGGCTACAGAGATTCACCCCTCCACTTT. Its protein product is CSARGYRDSPLHF.

This clonotype was counted ten times or more. The rearrangement joins TRBV6-5 to TRBJ1-6; D may be TRBD1 (5 bases). V lost 2 bases and J 3 bases, leaving 11 bases between the germline ends. CDR1 and CDR2 (germline): MNHEY, SVGAGI. The CDR3 has 16 residues. DNA for the CDR3: TGTGCCAGCAGTTACGGGGGAGCGCTCTATAATTCACCCCTCCACTTT. Translated, it gives CASSYGGALYNSPLHF.

V gene TRBV12-3 or TRBV12-4 combines with J gene TRBJ1-5; D not resolved. V shed 2 bases and J shed 7 bases, with 9 bases lying between them. The CDR3 loop spans 13 amino acids. Written as DNA, the CDR3 is TGTGCCAGCAGTTTAAAGACCCTACAGCCCCAGCATTTT. This encodes CASSLKTLQPQHF.

This clonotype was recorded at least ten times. This chain joins TRBV2 and TRBJ2-2, with 9 bases identical to TRBD1. Germline CDR1 and CDR2: SNHLY and FYNNEI. The CDR3 totals 13 residues. With 7 bases clipped from V and 7 bases from J, the junction kept 4 bases outside the gene matches. CDR3 sequence reads: CASNGQGIGELFF. The CDR3 nucleotides read TGTGCCAGCAACGGACAGGGGATCGGGGAGCTGTTTTTT.

This clonotype appeared many times. J is TRBJ2-3 and V is TRBV30; TRBD1 aligns across 7 bases. V lost 0 bases and J lost 1; bases outside the gene matches: 4. This CDR3 has 15 residues. Per the germline V gene, CDR1 is GTSNPN and CDR2 is SVGIG (reference sequence). This CDR3 is CAWSVMTGRTDTQYF. The CDR3 region has the DNA TGTGCCTGGAGTGTAATGACAGGGCGCACAGATACGCAGTATTTT.

The chain links TRBV6-4 to TRBJ1-1; the D is unclear. The germline V gene encodes CDR1 MRHNA and CDR2 SNTAGT. This CDR3 is 12 amino acids long. V was trimmed by 4 bases and J by 8 bases, leaving 11 bases between them. The CDR3 DNA sequence: TGTGCCAGCAGTGTGTGGCTCGGGGAAGCTTTCTTT. It is translated as CASSVWLGEAFF.

The chain couples TRBV29-1 to TRBJ2-2; no reliable D call. Germline V gene lookup returns CDR1 SQVTM and CDR2 ANQGSEA. Trimming took off 7 bases at V and 3 bases at J, with 12 bases between the two ends. The CDR3 is 13 residues long. The CDR3 is CSAPRRDTGELFF. The DNA of the CDR3 is TGCAGCGCTCCGCGACGGGACACCGGGGAGCTGTTTTTT.

The V call is TRBV4-2, the J call TRBJ2-3, with TRBD1 matching over 9 bases. This CDR3 is built from 15 residues. Trimming took 2 bases from V and 5 from J; bases not matched to a gene: 5. Germline V gives CDR1 LGHNA, CDR2 YNFKEQ. CDR3 DNA: TGTGCCAGCAGCCAAACACAGGGGGCTATAGATACGCAGTATTTT. Translating gives CASSQTQGAIDTQYF.

This clonotype showed up many times. The chain couples TRBV5-1 to TRBJ2-1; possible D gene TRBD1, 5 bases. Trimming shortened V by 4 bases and J by 0 bases, and 11 bases separated the two germline ends. This CDR3 has 15 amino acids. Germline V gene lookup returns CDR1 SGHRS and CDR2 YFSETQ. The CDR3: CASSVRQSSYNEQFF. The DNA of the CDR3 is TGCGCCAGCAGCGTCCGACAGAGCTCCTACAATGAGCAGTTCTTC.

Only a few counts were recorded for this clonotype. The genes are TRBV5-1 and TRBJ2-2; 9 nucleotides agree with TRBD1. The CDR3 has 15 amino acids. CDR1 and CDR2 from the germline V gene are SGHRS and YFSETQ. J was trimmed by 7 bases and V by 5 bases; bases with no gene match: 9. CDR3 DNA sequence: TGCGCCAGCAGATACCCGGGACAGGGCAACGGGGAGCTGTTTTTT. Protein product: CASRYPGQGNGELFF.

The table lists this clonotype with many counts. This chain links TRBV6-1 with TRBJ2-1; the match to TRBD2 covers 9 bases. The germline CDR1 and CDR2 sequences are MNHNS and SASEGT. V was clipped by 6 bases and J by 4 bases; unmatched bases: 7. CDR3 length: 15 residues. CDR3 in DNA: TGTGCCAGCAGAGTCGGAGCGGGAGGTTACAATGAGCAGTTCTTC. It is translated as CASRVGAGGYNEQFF.

Concerning this clonotype: This may come from a read error, since a much larger clone is one base off. The V gene is TRBV2, the J gene TRBJ2-5; either TRBD1 or TRBD2 may fit D (5 bases each). The DNA end is a closer match to TRBJ2-1, so the J assignment may be wrong. Germline assignment: CDR1 SNHLY and CDR2 FYNNEI. This CDR3 comprises 13 residues. CDR3 residues: CASSFGAGETQFF. CDR3 nucleotides: TGTGCCAGCAGCTTCGGGGCTGGGGAGACCCAGTTCTTC.

This clonotype was seen more than once but under ten times. The rearrangement links TRBV7-9 to TRBJ1-1, with D possibly TRBD1 on 5 matching bases. Germline-derived CDR1 and CDR2 are SEHNR and FQNEAQ (reference sequence). With 1 base removed from V and 8 bases from J, the gap between germline ends came to 8 bases. CDR3 size: 12 residues. CDR3 sequence (DNA): TGTGCCAGCAGCTTAGAGGGGCTCGAAGCTTTCTTT. It encodes CASSLEGLEAFF.

Only a few counts were recorded for this clonotype. This chain connects TRBV20-1 to TRBJ2-5, with D possibly matching TRBD1 (6 bases). Germline CDR1 reads DFQATT; CDR2 reads SNEGSKA (reference sequence). This CDR3 comprises 13 residues. V gave up 2 bases and J gave up 4 bases, with 11 bases separating them. The CDR3 DNA reads as TGCAGTGCTAGATATTACAGGGCAGAGACCCAGTACTTC. This sequence encodes CSARYYRAETQYF.

The gene calls are TRBV5-1 and TRBJ2-3, with TRBD2 matching over 15 bases. The CDR3 is 17 amino acids. V lost 0 bases to trimming and J lost 4 bases; unmatched junction nucleotides: 3. Germline CDR1 and CDR2: SGHRS and YFSETQ. CDR3 sequence (DNA): TGCGCCAGCAGCTTGGGGACTAGCGGGAGGGTAGCAGATACGCAGTATTTT. Residues: CASSLGTSGRVADTQYF.

At least ten counts were recorded for this clonotype. The chain is built from TRBV5-4 and TRBJ2-5; the D call may be TRBD1 or TRBD2 (5 bases each). V was trimmed by 0 bases and J by 5 bases, leaving 11 bases between them. The germline V gene encodes CDR1 SGHNT and CDR2 YYREEE (reference sequence). This CDR3 comprises 14 residues. CDR3 in amino acids: CASSLGPGRETQYF. In DNA form, the CDR3 reads TGTGCCAGCAGCTTGGGTCCGGGGCGGGAGACCCAGTACTTC.

This clonotype was observed a handful of times. The chain joins TRBV2 to TRBJ2-6; D gene ambiguous. Per the germline V gene, CDR1 is SNHLY and CDR2 is FYNNEI. The CDR3 is 12 residues long. V was trimmed by 7 bases and J by 12 bases, leaving 13 bases between them. The CDR3 loop is CASTLRPPVLTF. DNA for the CDR3: TGTGCCAGCACGCTTCGGCCCCCCGTCCTGACTTTC.

This clonotype was seen at least ten times. The rearrangement uses TRBV6-1 and TRBJ2-7; 9 positions agree with TRBD1. CDR1 is MNHNS and CDR2 is SASEGT in the germline V gene. The CDR3 loop spans 16 amino acids. Germline trimming cut 5 bases from V and 6 bases from J; bases unmatched to any gene: 14. CDR3: CASSRGGRDRDAEQYF. Written as DNA, the CDR3 is TGTGCCAGCAGTAGGGGGGGCCGGGACAGGGACGCCGAGCAGTACTTC.